The 30 T cell receptor beta chains listed next were all sequenced from one sample in a study of a mutant IDH1 vaccine in newly diagnosed glioma. No antigen has been assigned to these receptors. Specified time point: week 5, during vaccination. Vaccine doses each comprised 300 ug of mutant IDH1 20-mer peptide, with topical imiquimod. The protocol was immunoSEQ multiplex PCR, while the TCRdb copy is restricted to in-frame clones and leaves out a portion. The table has about 36,000 clones, 81% seen once. The starting material was PBMCs, obtained from a glioma patient whose treatment included an IDH1 peptide vaccine. These receptors were obtained from a man aged 45 to 65 with glioma.

The V gene is TRBV19, the J gene TRBJ1-1; no reliable D call. CDR1 and CDR2 (germline): LNHDA, SQIVND (reference sequence). V was cut by 5 bases and J by 0 bases, with 19 bases left in between. The CDR3 spans 17 residues. The chain's CDR3 is CASSREGNRGVNTEAFF. CDR3 bases: TGTGCCAGTAGTCGCGAAGGGAATCGGGGAGTGAACACTGAAGCTTTCTTT.

This sequence joins TRBV25-1 and TRBJ1-5; possibly TRBD1 for D (5 bases). Trimming shortened V by 6 bases and J by 7 bases, and 19 bases separated the two germline ends. The germline CDR1 and CDR2 sequences are MGHDK and SYGVNS. This CDR3 is 15 amino acids long. CDR3 region: CASRSWGRELQPQHF. The DNA of the CDR3 is TGTGCCAGCAGATCCTGGGGACGAGAGTTGCAGCCCCAGCATTTT.

Written as DNA, the CDR3 is TGCAGCGCCAGCGGCGGGGGGAACACCGGGGAGCTGTTTTTT. Amino acids: CSASGGGNTGELFF. The V and J genes are TRBV29-1 and TRBJ2-2, with TRBD2 matching 7 bases. The CDR3 has 14 amino acids. The trim removed 7 bases at V and 1 base at J, leaving 6 bases unmatched. Germline lookup yields CDR1 SQVTM and CDR2 ANQGSEA.

This chain connects TRBV19 to TRBJ2-1, with 7 bases aligning to TRBD1. J gave up 6 bases and V 2 bases, and 7 bases lay outside the gene matches. The CDR3 consists of 15 residues. Germline V gene sequence: CDR1 LNHDA, CDR2 SQIVND (reference sequence). CDR3 in amino acids: CASSIKQGISNEQFF. CDR3 DNA: TGTGCCAGTAGTATAAAACAGGGGATCAGCAATGAGCAGTTCTTC. The full variable domain, its missing parts supplied by reference TRBV19 and TRBJ2-1, is DGGITQSPKYLFRKEGQNVTLSCEQNLNHDAMYWYRQDPGQGLRLIYYSQIVNDFQKGDIAEGYSVSREKKESFPLTVTSAQKNPTAFYLCASSIKQGISNEQFFGPGTRLTVL.

The chain recombines TRBV15 with TRBJ2-1, with D maybe TRBD2 (5 bases). The germline gives CDR1 LNHNV, CDR2 YYDKDF (reference sequence). The CDR3 loop spans 14 amino acids. Trimming stripped 0 bases from V and 10 bases from J, with 13 bases between. CDR3 region: CATSRDLAPGEQFF. The CDR3 bases are TGTGCCACCAGCAGAGATCTGGCCCCGGGGGAGCAGTTCTTC.

The chain recombines TRBV7-9 with TRBJ1-1; no clear D gene. This CDR3 contains 11 residues. Looked up from germline, CDR1 is SEHNR and CDR2 is FQNEAQ (reference sequence). V shed 5 bases and J shed 8 bases, with 9 bases lying between them. CDR3 region: CASSLQREAFF. CDR3 DNA: TGTGCCAGCAGCCTCCAGAGAGAAGCTTTCTTT.

The chain employs TRBV5-1 and TRBJ2-1; 12 nucleotides agree with TRBD2. Germline CDR1 reads SGHRS; CDR2 reads YFSETQ. V shed 3 bases, J shed 9 bases, and the junction held 7 bases outside the gene matches. This CDR3 has 15 amino acids. CDR3 residues: CASSSPSGRAAEQFF. The CDR3 DNA reads TGCGCCAGCAGCTCTCCTAGCGGGAGGGCCGCTGAGCAGTTCTTC.

The V and J genes are TRBV27 and TRBJ1-2; D might be TRBD1 (5 bases). From germline, CDR1 is MNHEY and CDR2 SMNVEV (reference sequence). The length of the CDR3 is 14 residues. The V and J ends lost 7 bases and 4 bases respectively, with 16 bases between them. For the CDR3, the DNA is TGTGCCAGCACCGGAGCGTCAGGGCCCTATGGCTACACCTTC. Protein product: CASTGASGPYGYTF.

V usage is TRBV4-2 and J usage is TRBJ2-2; D tentatively reads TRBD1 or TRBD2 (6 bases each). There are 17 residues in the CDR3. Looked up from germline, CDR1 is LGHNA and CDR2 is YNFKEQ. V shed 0 bases and J shed 1 base, with 12 bases lying between them. Here the CDR3 reads CASSQETGALNTGELFF. CDR3 in DNA: TGTGCCAGCAGCCAAGAGACGGGGGCGCTGAACACCGGGGAGCTGTTTTTT.

The chain links TRBV9 to TRBJ1-6, with TRBD1 identical over 10 bases. Trimming cost V 4 bases and J 10 bases; bases outside gene matches: 5. Germline CDR1 is SGDLS and CDR2 is YYNGEE. This CDR3 has 14 amino acids. For the CDR3, the DNA is TGTGCCAGCAGCCACGGACAGGGGGTGTCACCCCTCCACTTT. Protein sequence: CASSHGQGVSPLHF.

The chain joins TRBV6-5 to TRBJ2-1; either TRBD1 or TRBD2 may supply D (5 bases each). Germline V lookup: CDR1 MNHEY, CDR2 SVGAGI. This CDR3 is 14 amino acids long. Trimming cost V 5 bases and J 7 bases, with 15 bases left between them. The CDR3 DNA sequence: TGTGCCAGCAGTCCGCCGGGACCACTAAATGAGCAGTTCTTC. Protein: CASSPPGPLNEQFF.

V and J are TRBV5-6 and TRBJ1-2; TRBD1 matches 8 bases. Per germline, CDR1 SGHDT and CDR2 YYEEEE. With 4 bases clipped from V and 4 bases from J, the junction kept 6 bases outside the gene matches. This CDR3 has 14 amino acids. The CDR3 DNA reads as TGTGCCAGCAGCCGAGGACAGGGAGGCTATGGCTACACCTTC. Translated, it gives CASSRGQGGYGYTF. Variable domain in full (rest from reference TRBV5-6 and TRBJ1-2): DAGVTQSPTHLIKTRGQQVTLRCSPKSGHDTVSWYQQALGQGPQFIFQYYEEEERQRGNFPDRFSGHQFPNYSSELNVNALLLGDSALYLCASSRGQGGYGYTFGSGTRLTVV.

The V and J genes are TRBV5-1 and TRBJ2-7; D gene uncertain. This CDR3 contains 14 residues. V lost 0 bases to trimming and J lost 1 base, with 8 bases between them. Germline V gene lookup returns CDR1 SGHRS and CDR2 YFSETQ. The CDR3 region is CASSLDGSSYEQYF. The CDR3 coding sequence is TGCGCCAGCAGCTTGGATGGCTCTTCCTACGAGCAGTACTTC.

The count of this clone is one. The chain employs TRBV2 and TRBJ1-4; 8 bases line up with TRBD1. Germline V lookup: CDR1 SNHLY, CDR2 FYNNEI. The CDR3 consists of 14 residues. J lost 7 bases, V lost 7 bases, and 8 bases had no gene match. In DNA, the CDR3 is TGTGCCAGCAATGGACAGGGCGCCGGTGAAAAACTGTTTTTT. This codes for CASNGQGAGEKLFF.

The chain uses TRBV2 and TRBJ1-1; unclear D gene. This CDR3 comprises 13 residues. V was trimmed by 7 bases and J by 5 bases, leaving 14 bases between them. Germline lookup yields CDR1 SNHLY and CDR2 FYNNEI. CDR3 in DNA: TGTGCCAGCAAGGGTGGTGTCAGAACTGAAGCTTTCTTT. This translates into CASKGGVRTEAFF.

This chain links TRBV5-6 with TRBJ2-5, with unresolved D. The CDR3 contains 14 residues. In germline, CDR1 is SGHDT, CDR2 YYEEEE. Trimming left V 2 bases short and J 1 base short, with 9 bases between. For the CDR3, the DNA is TGTGCCAGCAGCTTTTCGGCCGGCCAAGAGACCCAGTACTTC. It yields the protein CASSFSAGQETQYF.

The V and J genes are TRBV14 and TRBJ1-2, with 9 bases identical to TRBD1. This CDR3 is 20 amino acids long. V was pared by 2 bases and J by 8 bases, with 24 bases of the junction left unmatched. The germline gives CDR1 SGHDN, CDR2 FVKESK. The CDR3 DNA reads as TGTGCCAGCAGCCAAATCGAGCTACGGGACAGGGACCTTAGGGCACGGGGCTACACCTTC. Translating gives CASSQIELRDRDLRARGYTF.

The CDR3 loop reads CASSVATGGDPSYGYTF. CDR3 nucleotides: TGTGCCAGCAGCGTAGCTACCGGGGGAGACCCTTCCTATGGCTACACCTTC. The V call is TRBV9, the J call TRBJ1-2; maybe TRBD1 (5 bases). V lost 0 bases, J lost 4 bases, and 19 bases lay in between. The germline gives CDR1 SGDLS, CDR2 YYNGEE. The CDR3 is 17 amino acids.

The chain recombines TRBV5-6 with TRBJ1-5, with D unresolved. The V end lost 4 bases, the J end lost 2 bases, and 10 bases lay between the germline ends. Germline loops: CDR1 SGHDT, CDR2 YYEEEE. The CDR3 is 14 residues long. CDR3 bases: TGTGCCAGCAGCCGTCGGATGGGCAATCAGCCCCAGCATTTT. It specifies CASSRRMGNQPQHF.

This clone was observed a few times. This chain connects TRBV9 to TRBJ2-3; unclear D gene. CDR1 and CDR2 (germline): SGDLS, YYNGEE. V dropped 3 bases and J dropped 3 bases, with 8 bases sitting between them. This CDR3 contains 13 residues. CDR3 nucleotide sequence: TGTGCCAGCAGCGACCGATATACAGATACGCAGTATTTT. Residues: CASSDRYTDTQYF.

This rearrangement joins TRBV4-1 to TRBJ2-3; D could derive from TRBD1 or TRBD2 (6 bases each). V was trimmed by 1 base and J by 3 bases, leaving 20 bases between them. In germline, CDR1 is MGHRA, CDR2 YSYEKL. There are 18 residues in the CDR3. CDR3 in DNA: TGCGCCAGCAGCCAAGGGCTCGGGGGCCCTTCCCGGACAGATACGCAGTATTTT. Its translation: CASSQGLGGPSRTDTQYF.

The V call is TRBV29-1, the J call TRBJ2-1; D could derive from TRBD1 or TRBD2 (5 bases each). This CDR3 has 15 residues. Germline loops: CDR1 SQVTM, CDR2 ANQGSEA. The CDR3 is CSYRLRDQPLNEQFF. The CDR3 DNA reads TGCAGTTATCGACTCCGGGACCAACCTCTAAATGAGCAGTTCTTC.

V usage is TRBV7-8 and J usage is TRBJ2-1, with D tentatively TRBD1 (7 bases). The CDR3 is made up of 18 amino acids. Germline V lookup: CDR1 SGHVS, CDR2 FQNEAQ. Trimming pared 5 bases from V and 5 bases from J, leaving 25 bases between. The CDR3 spells CASSQYRGRLARDNEQFF. In DNA form, the CDR3 reads TGTGCCAGCAGCCAATACAGGGGACGCCTAGCGAGGGACAATGAGCAGTTCTTC.

This clone was detected only once. The chain uses TRBV9 and TRBJ2-5; 7 positions agree with TRBD1. The CDR3 is 16 amino acids. Germline V gene sequence: CDR1 SGDLS, CDR2 YYNGEE. The trim removed 0 bases at V and 5 bases at J, leaving 10 bases unmatched. The CDR3 region has the DNA TGTGCCAGCAGCGTAGGCGCAGGGGGTATGGGGGAGACCCAGTACTTC. Translating it yields CASSVGAGGMGETQYF.

The rearrangement links TRBV5-5 to TRBJ1-1; D is uncertain. V was pared by 4 bases and J by 2 bases, with 6 bases between. The CDR3 is made up of 12 amino acids. Germline CDR1 and CDR2: SGHKS and YYEKEE (reference sequence). CDR3 loop: CASSPTNTEAFF. CDR3 in DNA: TGTGCCAGCAGCCCCACTAACACTGAAGCTTTCTTT.

The V call is TRBV11-1, the J call TRBJ2-1; TRBD1 matches at 7 bases. Per the germline V gene, CDR1 is SGHAT and CDR2 is FQDESV (reference sequence). V shed 3 bases and J 7 bases; nucleotides not matched to a gene: 12. The CDR3 loop spans 16 amino acids. The CDR3 reads CASSLVDRAFTNEQFF. The CDR3 DNA is TGTGCCAGCAGCTTGGTCGACAGGGCCTTCACGAATGAGCAGTTCTTC.

The chain combines TRBV6-1 with TRBJ2-1; D call uncertain. Germline CDR1 and CDR2: MNHNS and SASEGT. This CDR3 has 12 amino acids. Between the trimmed V and J ends, which lost 1 base and 11 bases, there was a span of 9 bases. CDR3 bases: TGTGCCAGCAGTGAAGGGGTTAGTAAGCAGTTCTTC. Translated, it gives CASSEGVSKQFF.

The chain joins TRBV4-1 to TRBJ2-7, with 8 positions matching TRBD2. The CDR3 covers 17 residues. V shed 4 bases and J 3 bases; nucleotides not matched to a gene: 14. Looked up from germline, CDR1 is MGHRA and CDR2 is YSYEKL. CDR3 amino acids: CASSLGAGERGNYEQYF. The DNA of the CDR3 is TGCGCCAGCAGCCTCGGGGCAGGCGAGCGGGGGAACTACGAGCAGTACTTC.

This rearrangement joins TRBV13 to TRBJ2-2; TRBD2 agrees at 10 bases. The junction had 13 bases not matched to a gene; V was cut back by 3 bases and J by 6 bases. Germline V gives CDR1 PRHDT, CDR2 FYEKMQ (reference sequence). The CDR3 has 18 residues. The CDR3 bases are TGTGCCAGCAGCTTCGGTCTAGCGGGAGAATCAGGGGCCGGGGAGCTGTTTTTT. This translates into CASSFGLAGESGAGELFF.

The gene calls are TRBV2 and TRBJ2-3, with D maybe TRBD2 (5 bases). In germline, CDR1 is SNHLY, CDR2 FYNNEI. The germline V and J ends were trimmed by 3 bases and 4 bases, with 11 bases remaining between them. This CDR3 has 14 amino acids. CDR3 in DNA: TGTGCCAGCAGTGATGAGAGGGTGGCAGATACGCAGTATTTT. Translated: CASSDERVADTQYF.